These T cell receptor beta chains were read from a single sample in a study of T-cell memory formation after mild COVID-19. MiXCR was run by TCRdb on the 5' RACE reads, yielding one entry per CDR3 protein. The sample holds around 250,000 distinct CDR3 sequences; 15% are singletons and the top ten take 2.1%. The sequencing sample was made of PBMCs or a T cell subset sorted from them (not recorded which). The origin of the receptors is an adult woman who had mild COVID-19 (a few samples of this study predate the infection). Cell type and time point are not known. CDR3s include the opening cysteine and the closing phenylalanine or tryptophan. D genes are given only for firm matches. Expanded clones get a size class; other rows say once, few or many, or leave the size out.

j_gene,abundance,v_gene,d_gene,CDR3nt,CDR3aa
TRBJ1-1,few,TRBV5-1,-,TGCGCCAGCAGCTTGGCCGGACAGCGGAACACTGAAGCTTTCTTT,CASSLAGQRNTEAFF
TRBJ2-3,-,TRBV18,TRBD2,TGTGCCAGCTCGGGGACTAGCGGATACACAGATACGCAGTATTTT,CASSGTSGYTDTQYF
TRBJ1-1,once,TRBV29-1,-,TGCAGCGTGCTTACAGGGCTTACTGAAGCTTTCTTT,CSVLTGLTEAFF
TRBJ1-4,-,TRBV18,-,TGTGCCAGCTCACCAGGGTTGAGGAATGAAAAACTGTTTTTT,CASSPGLRNEKLFF
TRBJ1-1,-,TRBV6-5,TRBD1,TGTGCCAGCAGGGGACAGGGGCCGAACACTGAAGCTTTCTTT,CASRGQGPNTEAFF
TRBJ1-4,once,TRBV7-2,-,TGTGCCAGCAGCTTATGGGGAGGTAATGAGGAAAAACTGTTTTTT,CASSLWGGNEEKLFF
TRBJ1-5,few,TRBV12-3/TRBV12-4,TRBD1,TGTGCCAGCAGTCCTCGACAGGGTATCGTGGGCAATCAGCCCCAGCATTTT,CASSPRQGIVGNQPQHF
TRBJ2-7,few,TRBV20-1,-,TGCAGTGCTAGAGCAGCTCTCGAGCAGTACTTC,CSARAALEQYF
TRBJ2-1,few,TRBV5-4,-,TGTGCCAGCAGCCTTTTGAGGGGCCTCTCCTACAATGAGCAGTTCTTC,CASSLLRGLSYNEQFF
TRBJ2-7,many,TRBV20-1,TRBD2,TGCAGTGCTAGAGATCGTCTAGCGGGGCAACATTCCTACGAGCAGTACTTC,CSARDRLAGQHSYEQYF
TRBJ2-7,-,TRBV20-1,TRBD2,TGCAGTGCTAGAGTAGTGATGGGACAGAGCAATACCGGGACTAGCGTCTACGAGCAGTACTTC,CSARVVMGQSNTGTSVYEQYF
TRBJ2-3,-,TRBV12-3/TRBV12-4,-,TGTGCCAGCAGTTTAGAGCGTCTAAACACAGATACGCAGTATTTT,CASSLERLNTDTQYF
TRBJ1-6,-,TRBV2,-,TGTGCCAGCAGAAAGGACACGGGCTCCTATAATTCACCCCTCCACTTT,CASRKDTGSYNSPLHF
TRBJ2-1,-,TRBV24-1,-,TGTGCCACCAGTGATCGAGCACTAGGAAACAATGAGCAGTTCTTC,CATSDRALGNNEQFF
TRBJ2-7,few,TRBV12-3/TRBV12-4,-,TGTGCCAGCAGTTTAAGGGACGCCAGCTCCTACGAGCAGTACTTC,CASSLRDASSYEQYF
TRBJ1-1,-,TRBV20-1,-,TGCAGTGCTGGGGGGGACACTGAAGCTTTCTTT,CSAGGDTEAFF
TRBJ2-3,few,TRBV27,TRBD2,TGTGCCAGCAGTCCCACGACTAGCGGGGGTCGGGGTACGCAGTATTTT,CASSPTTSGGRGTQYF
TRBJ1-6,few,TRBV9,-,TGTGCCAGCAGCCCCCGGGTGGGCAATTCACCCCTCCACTTT,CASSPRVGNSPLHF
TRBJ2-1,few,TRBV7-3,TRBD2,TGTGCCAGCAGCAGCGGTGGCGGGGGTGCTTACAATGAGCAGTTCTTC,CASSSGGGGAYNEQFF
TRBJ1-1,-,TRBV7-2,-,TGTGCCAGCAGCTATGGCCCCGACAGGTTAAGACTGAACACTGAAGCTTTCTTT,CASSYGPDRLRLNTEAFF
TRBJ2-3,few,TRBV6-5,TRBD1,TGTGCCAGCAGTCAGGGACAGGGGTACACAGATACGCAGTATTTT,CASSQGQGYTDTQYF
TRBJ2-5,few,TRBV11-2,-,TGTGCCAGCAGCATTCCCACAGGGCCCCAGTACTTC,CASSIPTGPQYF
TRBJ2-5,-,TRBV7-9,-,TGTGCCAGCAGAAGGGGTGGTGAGGAGACCCAGTACTTC,CASRRGGEETQYF
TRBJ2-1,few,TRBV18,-,TGTGCCAGCTCACCAACCAGGGGTGGTAATGAGCAGTTCTTC,CASSPTRGGNEQFF
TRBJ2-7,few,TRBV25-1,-,TGTGCCAGCAGGGGGGTGATCGAGCAGTACTTC,CASRGVIEQYF
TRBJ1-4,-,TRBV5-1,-,TGCGCCAGCAGCCCCCAGGACGAGGCAGAACTGTTTTTT,CASSPQDEAELFF
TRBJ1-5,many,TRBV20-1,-,TGCAGTGCTAGAGAGGGGGGGTTTTTGCGCAATCAGCCCCAGCATTTT,CSAREGGFLRNQPQHF
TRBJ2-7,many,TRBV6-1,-,TGTGCCAGCAGTCGGGGCGGACTTTACGAGCAGTACTTC,CASSRGGLYEQYF
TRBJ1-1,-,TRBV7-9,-,TGTGCCAGCAGCTTTTCGGGGGGCAAGACTGAAGCTTTCTTT,CASSFSGGKTEAFF
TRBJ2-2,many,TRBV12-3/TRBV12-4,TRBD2,TGTGCCAGCAGAAGCGGACTAGCGGGAGGGAACACCGGGGAGCTGTTTTTT,CASRSGLAGGNTGELFF